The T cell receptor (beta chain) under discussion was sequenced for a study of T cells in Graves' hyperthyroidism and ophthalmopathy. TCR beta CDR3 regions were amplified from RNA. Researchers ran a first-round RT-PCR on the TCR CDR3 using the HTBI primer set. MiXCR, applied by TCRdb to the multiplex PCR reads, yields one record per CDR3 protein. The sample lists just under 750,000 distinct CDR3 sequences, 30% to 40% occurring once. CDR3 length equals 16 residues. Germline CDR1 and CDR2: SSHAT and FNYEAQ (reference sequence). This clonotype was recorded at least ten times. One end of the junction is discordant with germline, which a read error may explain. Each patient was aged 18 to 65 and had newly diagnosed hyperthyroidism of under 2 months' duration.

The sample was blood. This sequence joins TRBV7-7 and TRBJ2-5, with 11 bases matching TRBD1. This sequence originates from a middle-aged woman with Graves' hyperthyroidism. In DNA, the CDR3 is TGTGCTAGCAGCACCGGACAGGGGGCTGTTTGGGAGACCCAGTACTTC. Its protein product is CASSTGQGAVWETQYF.